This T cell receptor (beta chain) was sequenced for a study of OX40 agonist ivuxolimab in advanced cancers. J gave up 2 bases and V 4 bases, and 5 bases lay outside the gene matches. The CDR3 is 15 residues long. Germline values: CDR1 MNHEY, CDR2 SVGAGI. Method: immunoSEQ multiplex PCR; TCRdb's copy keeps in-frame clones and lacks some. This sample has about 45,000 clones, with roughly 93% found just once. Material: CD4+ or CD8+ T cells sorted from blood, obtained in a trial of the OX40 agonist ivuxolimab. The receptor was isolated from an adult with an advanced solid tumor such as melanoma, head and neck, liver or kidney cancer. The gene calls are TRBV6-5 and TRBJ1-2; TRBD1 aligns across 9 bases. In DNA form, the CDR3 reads TGTGCCAGCAGTTCCACAGGGGGCTGGAACTATGGCTACACCTTC. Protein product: CASSSTGGWNYGYTF.